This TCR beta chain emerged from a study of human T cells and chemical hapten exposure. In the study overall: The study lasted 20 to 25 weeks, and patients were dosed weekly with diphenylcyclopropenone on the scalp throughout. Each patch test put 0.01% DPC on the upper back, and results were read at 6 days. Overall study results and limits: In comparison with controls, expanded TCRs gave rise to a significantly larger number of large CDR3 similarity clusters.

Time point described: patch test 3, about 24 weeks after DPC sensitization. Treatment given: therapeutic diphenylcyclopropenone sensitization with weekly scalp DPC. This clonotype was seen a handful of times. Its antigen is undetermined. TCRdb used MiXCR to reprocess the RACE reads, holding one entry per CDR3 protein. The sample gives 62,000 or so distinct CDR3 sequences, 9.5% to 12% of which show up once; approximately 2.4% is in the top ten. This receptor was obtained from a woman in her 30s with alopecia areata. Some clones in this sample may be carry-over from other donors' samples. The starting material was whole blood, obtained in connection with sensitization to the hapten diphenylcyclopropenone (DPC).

The CDR3 DNA reads as TGTGCCAGCAGCTTAATAACAGGTGGGGTTTTCTTT. The encoded protein is CASSLITGGVFF. The chain employs TRBV7-2 and TRBJ1-1, with D possibly being TRBD1 (5 bases). The V end was cut by 2 bases, the J end by 13 bases, with 14 bases between. The germline V gene has CDR1 SGHTA and CDR2 FQGNSA. The CDR3 sequence is 12 residues long.